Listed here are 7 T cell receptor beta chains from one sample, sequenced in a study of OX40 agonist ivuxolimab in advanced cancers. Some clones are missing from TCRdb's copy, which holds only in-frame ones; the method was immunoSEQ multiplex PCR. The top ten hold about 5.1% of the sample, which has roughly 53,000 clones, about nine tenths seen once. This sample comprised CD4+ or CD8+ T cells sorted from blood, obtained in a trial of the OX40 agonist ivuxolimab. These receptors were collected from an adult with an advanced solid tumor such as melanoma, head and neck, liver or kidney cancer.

CDR3 DNA: TGTGCCAGCAGTTTGGCGGGAGTCTCGCCAGATACGCAGTATTTT. It yields the protein CASSLAGVSPDTQYF. The genes are TRBV27 and TRBJ2-3, with 7 bases identical to TRBD2. The ends lost 3 bases at V and 4 bases at J; junction bases unmatched: 7. The CDR3 length is 15 residues. Germline loops: CDR1 MNHEY, CDR2 SMNVEV (reference sequence).

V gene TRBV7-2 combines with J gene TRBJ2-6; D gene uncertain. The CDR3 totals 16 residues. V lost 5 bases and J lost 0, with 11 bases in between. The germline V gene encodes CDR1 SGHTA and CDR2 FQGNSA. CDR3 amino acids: CASSPLTFSGANVLTF. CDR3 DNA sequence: TGTGCCAGCAGCCCACTAACATTCTCTGGGGCCAACGTCCTGACTTTC.

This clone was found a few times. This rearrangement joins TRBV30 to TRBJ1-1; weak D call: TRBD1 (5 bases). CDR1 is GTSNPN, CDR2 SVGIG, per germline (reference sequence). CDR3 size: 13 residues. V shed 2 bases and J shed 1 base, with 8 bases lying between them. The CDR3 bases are TGTGCCTGGAGTTCAGGGTGGAACACTGAAGCTTTCTTT. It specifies CAWSSGWNTEAFF.

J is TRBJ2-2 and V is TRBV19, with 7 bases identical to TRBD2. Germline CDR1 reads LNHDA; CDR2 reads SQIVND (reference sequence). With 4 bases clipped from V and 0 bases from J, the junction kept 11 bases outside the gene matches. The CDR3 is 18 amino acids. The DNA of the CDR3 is TGTGCCAGTAGTAGCGCTGCTATACGGGGGGCGAACACCGGGGAGCTGTTTTTT. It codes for CASSSAAIRGANTGELFF.

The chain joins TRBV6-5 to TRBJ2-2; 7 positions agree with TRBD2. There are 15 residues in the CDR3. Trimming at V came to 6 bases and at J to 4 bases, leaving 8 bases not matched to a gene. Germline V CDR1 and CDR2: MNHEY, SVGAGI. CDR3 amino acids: CASRWTSLGTGELFF. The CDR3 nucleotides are TGTGCCAGCAGATGGACTAGTTTGGGCACCGGGGAGCTGTTTTTT.

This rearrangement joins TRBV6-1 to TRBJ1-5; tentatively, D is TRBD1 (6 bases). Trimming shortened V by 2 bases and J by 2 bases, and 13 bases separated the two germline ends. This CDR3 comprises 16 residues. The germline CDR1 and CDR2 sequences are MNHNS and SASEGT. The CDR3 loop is CASSENGAGGNQPQHF. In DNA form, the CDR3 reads TGTGCCAGCAGTGAAAACGGGGCAGGGGGCAATCAGCCCCAGCATTTT.

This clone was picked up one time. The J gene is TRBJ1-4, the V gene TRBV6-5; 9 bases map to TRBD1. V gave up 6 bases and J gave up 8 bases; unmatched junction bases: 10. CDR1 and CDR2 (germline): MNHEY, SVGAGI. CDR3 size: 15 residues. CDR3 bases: TGTGCCAGCAGCCCCTCCACAGGGGGCGACGAAAAACTGTTTTTT. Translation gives CASSPSTGGDEKLFF.